This T cell receptor beta chain came from a study of CD8+CD57+ T cells in acquired aplastic anemia. Study as a whole: The DNA of sorted CD4+ and CD8+ cells averaged 3.2 ug. CD4+ reads averaged around 10 million in healthy donors.

Germline CDR1 is SGHVS and CDR2 is FNYEAQ. V lost 2 bases to trimming and J lost 5 bases; unmatched junction nucleotides: 4. The CDR3 is 15 residues long. Investigators profiled TCR beta VDJ and CDR3 from genomic DNA template. Each CDR3 protein gets one entry after TCRdb re-called the reads with MiXCR. This table has roughly 130,000 distinct CDR3 sequences, 48% appearing once. Of note for this clonotype: Antigen unknown.

Study-level findings and limits: Between patients and controls, CD8+ Simpson's diversity did not vary significantly.

What was sequenced was sorted CD4+, CD8+, or CD8+CD57+ T cells (not recorded which) from PBMCs. This TCR was recovered from a human donor in good health, serving as a control. V is TRBV7-6 and J is TRBJ2-5; 11 bases line up with TRBD2. In DNA form, the CDR3 reads TGTGCCAGCAGCTTATCTAGCGGGAGGTGGGAGACCCAGTACTTC. It encodes CASSLSSGRWETQYF. The full variable domain, in which reference TRBV7-6 and TRBJ2-5 provide the parts outside the CDR3, is GAGVSQSPRYKVTKRGQDVALRCDPISGHVSLYWYRQALGQGPEFLTYFNYEAQQDKSGLPNDRFSAERPEGSISTLTIQRTEQRDSAMYRCASSLSSGRWETQYFGPGTRLLVL.